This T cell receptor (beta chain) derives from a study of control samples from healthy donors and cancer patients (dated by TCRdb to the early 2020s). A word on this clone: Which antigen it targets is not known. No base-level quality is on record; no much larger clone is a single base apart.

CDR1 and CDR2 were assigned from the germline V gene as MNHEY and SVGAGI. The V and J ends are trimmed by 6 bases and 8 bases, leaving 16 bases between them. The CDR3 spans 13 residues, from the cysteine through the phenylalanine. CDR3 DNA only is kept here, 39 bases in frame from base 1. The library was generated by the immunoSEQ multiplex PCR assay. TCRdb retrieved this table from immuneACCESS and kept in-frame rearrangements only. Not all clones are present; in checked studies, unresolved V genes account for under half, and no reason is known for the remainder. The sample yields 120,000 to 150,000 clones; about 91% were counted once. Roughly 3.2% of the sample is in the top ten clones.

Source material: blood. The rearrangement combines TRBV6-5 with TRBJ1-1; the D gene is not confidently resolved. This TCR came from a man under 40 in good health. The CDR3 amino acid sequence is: CASSTPGRPEAFF. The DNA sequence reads TGTGCCAGCAGCACTCCGGGGAGGCCCGAAGCTTTCTTT.